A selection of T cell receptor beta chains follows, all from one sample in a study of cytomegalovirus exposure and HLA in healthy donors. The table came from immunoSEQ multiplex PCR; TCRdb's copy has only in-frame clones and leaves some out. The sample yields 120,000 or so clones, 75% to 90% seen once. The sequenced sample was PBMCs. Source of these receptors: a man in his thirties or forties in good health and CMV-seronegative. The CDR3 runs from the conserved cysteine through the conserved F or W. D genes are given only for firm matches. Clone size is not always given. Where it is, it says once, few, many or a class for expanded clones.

CDR3nt: TGTGCCAGCAGGGACCAGGGCCGATCCTACGAGCAGTACTTC
CDR3aa: CASRDQGRSYEQYF
v_gene: TRBV28
d_gene: -
abundance: -
j_gene: TRBJ2-7

CDR3nt: TGTGCCACCAGCAGAGATGCAGGGGGATTTTCCTACGAGCAGTACTTC
CDR3aa: CATSRDAGGFSYEQYF
v_gene: TRBV15
d_gene: TRBD1
abundance: -
j_gene: TRBJ2-7

CDR3nt: TGCGCCAGCAGCCAAGGGACTAGCGAATCCTACGAGCAGTACTTC
CDR3aa: CASSQGTSESYEQYF
v_gene: TRBV4-1
d_gene: TRBD2
abundance: -
j_gene: TRBJ2-7

CDR3nt: TGTGCCAGCAGCTCCAGCTCGCAGACTAGCGGCTCCTACGAGCAGTACTTC
CDR3aa: CASSSSSQTSGSYEQYF
v_gene: TRBV7-9
d_gene: TRBD2
abundance: -
j_gene: TRBJ2-7

CDR3nt: TGTGCCAGCAGCCAGGGCGCAGATACGCAGTATTTT
CDR3aa: CASSQGADTQYF
v_gene: TRBV7-9
d_gene: -
abundance: -
j_gene: TRBJ2-3

CDR3nt: TGTGCCAGCAGGATGACAGTATATCGAGAGACCCAGTACTTC
CDR3aa: CASRMTVYRETQYF
v_gene: TRBV2
d_gene: -
abundance: few
j_gene: TRBJ2-5

CDR3nt: TGTGCCAGCTCACCGACAGGGGGTGACACTGAAGCTTTCTTT
CDR3aa: CASSPTGGDTEAFF
v_gene: TRBV18
d_gene: TRBD1
abundance: -
j_gene: TRBJ1-1

CDR3nt: TGTGCCACCAGCGGACAGCTGAACACTGAAGCTTTCTTT
CDR3aa: CATSGQLNTEAFF
v_gene: TRBV19
d_gene: -
abundance: -
j_gene: TRBJ1-1

CDR3nt: TGTGCCAGCAGTTACTCAGGGAGGGACACTGAAGCTTTCTTT
CDR3aa: CASSYSGRDTEAFF
v_gene: TRBV6-5
d_gene: -
abundance: -
j_gene: TRBJ1-1

CDR3nt: TGTGCCAGCGGGCTGGCTGAGACCTACGAGCAGTACTTC
CDR3aa: CASGLAETYEQYF
v_gene: TRBV27
d_gene: -
abundance: -
j_gene: TRBJ2-7

CDR3nt: TGTGCCAGCAGCGGCGGGACTGGACCCTACGAGCAGTACTTC
CDR3aa: CASSGGTGPYEQYF
v_gene: TRBV5-4
d_gene: -
abundance: few
j_gene: TRBJ2-7

CDR3nt: TGTGCCAGCAGCCCCGCGGGATCGAACTATGGCTACACCTTC
CDR3aa: CASSPAGSNYGYTF
v_gene: TRBV7-8
d_gene: -
abundance: once
j_gene: TRBJ1-2

CDR3nt: TGTGCCAGCAGCGGGGACAGAAATGAGCAGTTCTTC
CDR3aa: CASSGDRNEQFF
v_gene: TRBV2
d_gene: TRBD1
abundance: -
j_gene: TRBJ2-1

CDR3nt: TGCGCCAGCAGCCGAGATTTAGGGACAGGGCGCGGCGAGCAGTACTTC
CDR3aa: CASSRDLGTGRGEQYF
v_gene: TRBV4-3
d_gene: TRBD1
abundance: -
j_gene: TRBJ2-7

CDR3nt: TGTGCCAGCAGTTTATCGGGGGGGGCCCAGTACTTC
CDR3aa: CASSLSGGAQYF
v_gene: TRBV27
d_gene: TRBD2
abundance: -
j_gene: TRBJ2-5

CDR3nt: TGCGCCAGCAGCCACCTGACAGGCACTACAGATACGCAGTATTTT
CDR3aa: CASSHLTGTTDTQYF
v_gene: TRBV4-1
d_gene: -
abundance: -
j_gene: TRBJ2-3

CDR3nt: TGTGCCAGCAGCCTCAACCTAGCGGGAGGGAGCGAGCAGTACTTC
CDR3aa: CASSLNLAGGSEQYF
v_gene: TRBV7-9
d_gene: TRBD2
abundance: -
j_gene: TRBJ2-7

CDR3nt: TGTGCCAGCAGCCCCCAGACTAGCGGGAGCACAGATACGCAGTATTTT
CDR3aa: CASSPQTSGSTDTQYF
v_gene: TRBV7-2
d_gene: TRBD2
abundance: few
j_gene: TRBJ2-3

CDR3nt: TGTGCCAGCTCACCGGGGGGGACGGGAAGGGTCTCCGAGCAGTACTTC
CDR3aa: CASSPGGTGRVSEQYF
v_gene: TRBV18
d_gene: TRBD2
abundance: few
j_gene: TRBJ2-7

CDR3nt: TGTGCCAGCAGTTACTTCCGGCAAGGGGGCACTGAAGCTTTCTTT
CDR3aa: CASSYFRQGGTEAFF
v_gene: TRBV6-5
d_gene: -
abundance: -
j_gene: TRBJ1-1

CDR3nt: TGTGCCAGCTCGAAACCAGGGGAAGCTTTCTTT
CDR3aa: CASSKPGEAFF
v_gene: TRBV18
d_gene: -
abundance: few
j_gene: TRBJ1-1

CDR3nt: TGCGCCAGCAGCCAAGTGGGGCAGTCCCACGAGCAGTACTTC
CDR3aa: CASSQVGQSHEQYF
v_gene: TRBV4-1
d_gene: -
abundance: -
j_gene: TRBJ2-7